These 32 T cell receptor beta chains originate from one sample sequenced in a study of blood T cell repertoires in COVID-19. Libraries were prepared by immunoSEQ multiplex PCR; TCRdb keeps only in-frame clonotypes and omits some of them. The table lists around 300,000 clones, 80% to 90% of them singletons. Sequencing was performed on peripheral blood. The receptors were sampled from a man in his fifties or sixties with active or convalescent COVID-19.

Details on this clone: The same CDR3 can be traced to other DNA sequences in this sample. J is TRBJ1-1 and V is TRBV27; D is unclear. Trimming stripped 6 bases from V and 0 bases from J, with 8 bases between. Looked up from germline, CDR1 is MNHEY and CDR2 is SMNVEV (reference sequence). There are 13 residues in the CDR3. This CDR3 is CASRGYLNTEAFF. The CDR3 DNA sequence: TGTGCCAGCAGGGGCTATCTGAACACTGAAGCTTTCTTT.

The V gene is TRBV6-5, the J gene TRBJ1-5; D uncertain. Trimming stripped 7 bases from V and 3 bases from J, with 10 bases between. The CDR3 has 13 amino acids. CDR1 is MNHEY, CDR2 SVGAGI, per germline. The CDR3 DNA reads TGTGCCAGCAAAACAGACCTCAATCAGCCCCAGCATTTT. Translation: CASKTDLNQPQHF.

V usage is TRBV2 and J usage is TRBJ2-7, with TRBD1 matching over 7 bases. Trimming at V came to 6 bases and at J to 6 bases, leaving 8 bases not matched to a gene. This CDR3 is 13 amino acids long. Germline-derived CDR1 and CDR2 are SNHLY and FYNNEI. CDR3 in DNA: TGTGCCAGCAGCTACAGGGGTCTGGGCGAGCAGTACTTC. Its protein is CASSYRGLGEQYF.

The chain has TRBV19 and TRBJ1-3; D is uncertain. Trimming stripped 7 bases from V and 4 bases from J, with 14 bases between. The CDR3 runs 14 residues. Germline V gene sequence: CDR1 LNHDA, CDR2 SQIVND (reference sequence). CDR3 nucleotide sequence: TGTGCCAGTACCCTGGAGGATCCCGGAAACACCATATATTTT. Its protein is CASTLEDPGNTIYF.

Comments on this clone: The sample carries other DNA sequences with the same CDR3. This rearrangement joins TRBV18 to TRBJ2-7; no firm D call. V shed 3 bases and J shed 0 bases, with 6 bases lying between them. CDR3 length: 13 amino acids. The germline V gene has CDR1 KGHSH and CDR2 LQKENI. The CDR3: CASSPSSSYEQYF. For the CDR3, the DNA is TGTGCCAGCTCACCCTCCAGCTCCTACGAGCAGTACTTC.

V gene TRBV30 combines with J gene TRBJ1-4, with TRBD1 matching 7 bases. Germline assignment: CDR1 GTSNPN and CDR2 SVGIG (reference sequence). CDR3 length equals 13 residues. The V gene end was trimmed by 4 bases and the J gene end by 8 bases; junction bases not matched to a gene: 7. As DNA, the CDR3 is TGTGCCTGGAACGCGCCAGGGGGGGAAAAACTGTTTTTT. Translated, it gives CAWNAPGGEKLFF.

The V gene is TRBV29-1, the J gene TRBJ2-1; 8 nucleotides line up with TRBD2. This CDR3 region has 14 residues. The ends lost 4 bases at V and 6 bases at J; junction bases unmatched: 8. Germline CDR1 is SQVTM and CDR2 is ANQGSEA. CDR3 sequence: CSVGGTAGGNEQFF. The CDR3 DNA reads as TGCAGCGTTGGAGGGACTGCGGGGGGCAATGAGCAGTTCTTC.

The chain joins TRBV2 to TRBJ1-5; 9 bases are shared with TRBD1. This CDR3 has 15 amino acids. Germline V gene sequence: CDR1 SNHLY, CDR2 FYNNEI. The trim removed 6 bases at V and 5 bases at J, leaving 8 bases unmatched. CDR3 region: CASSRDRGIDQPQHF. CDR3 bases: TGTGCCAGCAGCCGCGACAGGGGGATCGATCAGCCCCAGCATTTT.

The V gene is TRBV2, the J gene TRBJ2-5; 12 bases fit TRBD2. CDR1 is SNHLY and CDR2 is FYNNEI in the germline V gene. The CDR3 sequence is 14 residues long. Germline trimming cut 6 bases from V and 3 bases from J; bases unmatched to any gene: 2. The CDR3 region is CASRLAGGKETQYF. CDR3 nucleotide sequence: TGTGCCAGCAGGCTAGCGGGGGGGAAAGAGACCCAGTACTTC.

The chain carries TRBV28 and TRBJ1-2; D ambiguous. The CDR3 has 14 amino acids. Trimming took 6 bases from V and 3 from J, leaving 14 bases between them. Germline CDR1 MDHEN, CDR2 SYDVKM. The DNA for the CDR3 is TGTGCCAGCAGCGCAGGCGTAAGGCACTATGGCTACACCTTC. Translating gives CASSAGVRHYGYTF.

In the case of this clone: Within the sample, other DNA sequences also encode this same CDR3. The J gene is TRBJ1-4, the V gene TRBV7-9; 9 positions match TRBD1. The CDR3 length is 14 residues. The ends lost 3 bases at V and 6 bases at J; junction bases unmatched: 2. The germline gives CDR1 SEHNR, CDR2 FQNEAQ (reference sequence). The CDR3 sequence: CASSLTGGHEKLFF. CDR3 nucleotide sequence: TGTGCCAGCAGCTTGACAGGGGGTCATGAAAAACTGTTTTTT.

The chain is built from TRBV28 and TRBJ1-2, with TRBD1 matching 8 bases. Germline V lookup: CDR1 MDHEN, CDR2 SYDVKM. The CDR3 covers 17 residues. Trimming took 6 bases from V and 3 from J; bases not matched to a gene: 15. The CDR3 is CASSSTLTGGIHYGYTF. The CDR3 DNA reads as TGTGCCAGCAGCAGTACTCTCACAGGGGGGATTCACTATGGCTACACCTTC.

This clone was seen repeatedly, ten times or more. This sample includes further DNA sequences coding for the same CDR3. The chain has TRBV5-1 and TRBJ2-5; 10 positions match TRBD2. Germline CDR1 reads SGHRS; CDR2 reads YFSETQ. Trimming removed 3 bases from V and 5 bases from J; junction bases left unmatched: 7. The CDR3 is made up of 15 amino acids. CDR3 sequence (DNA): TGCGCCAGCAGCTCAACTAGCGGGGAGGGGGAGACCCAGTACTTC. Amino acid sequence: CASSSTSGEGETQYF.

This clone appeared once. The rearrangement links TRBV30 to TRBJ1-1; D ambiguous. The germline CDR1 and CDR2 sequences are GTSNPN and SVGIG (reference sequence). V lost 0 bases to trimming and J lost 0 bases, with 8 bases between them. The CDR3 spans 14 residues. As DNA, the CDR3 is TGTGCCTGGAGTGTCTCGGGTGTGAACACTGAAGCTTTCTTT. Translation gives CAWSVSGVNTEAFF.

The V gene is TRBV3-1 (or the pseudogene TRBV3-2), the J gene TRBJ2-7; 10 positions agree with TRBD2. Germline V gene sequence: CDR1 LGHDT, CDR2 YNNKEL (reference sequence). The J segment lost 2 bases and the V segment lost 3 bases, leaving 4 bases of the junction unmatched. This CDR3 is built from 15 residues. As DNA, the CDR3 is TGTGCCAGCAGCCACCAAGCGGGAGGGCCCTACGAGCAGTACTTC. It translates to CASSHQAGGPYEQYF.

This clone was seen only a few times. The chain recombines TRBV23-1 with TRBJ2-2; 7 bases agree with TRBD1. TRBV23-1 counts as an open reading frame of uncertain function. This CDR3 spans 15 amino acids. After removal of 5 bases from V and 1 base from J, the junction contained 4 bases not matched to a gene. This CDR3 is CASSWAGGNTGELFF. The CDR3 DNA follows: TGCGCCAGCAGTTGGGCAGGGGGGAACACCGGGGAGCTGTTTTTT.

The chain employs TRBV28 and TRBJ1-2, with 8 positions matching TRBD1. Germline CDR1 MDHEN, CDR2 SYDVKM. J was trimmed by 8 bases and V by 5 bases; bases with no gene match: 10. CDR3 size: 14 residues. CDR3 DNA sequence: TGTGCCAGCAGTATCGGACAGGGATTAGGGGGCTACACCTTC. Translated, it gives CASSIGQGLGGYTF.

V is TRBV5-1 and J is TRBJ1-4, with D possibly matching TRBD1 (6 bases). The CDR3 extends over 14 amino acids. CDR1 is SGHRS, CDR2 YFSETQ, per germline. V was pared by 3 bases and J by 3 bases, with 9 bases between. The DNA of the CDR3 is TGCGCCAGCAGCTCAACAGGGTCTAATGAAAAACTGTTTTTT. Translation gives CASSSTGSNEKLFF.

The J gene is TRBJ2-2, the V gene TRBV9; D remains unclear. Trimming took off 0 bases at V and 1 base at J, with 7 bases between the two ends. Germline V gene sequence: CDR1 SGDLS, CDR2 YYNGEE. There are 15 residues in the CDR3. DNA for the CDR3: TGTGCCAGCAGCGTAGGGCCAGGGAACACCGGGGAGCTGTTTTTT. It encodes CASSVGPGNTGELFF. Complete variable domain (other parts from reference TRBV9 and TRBJ2-2): DSGVTQTPKHLITATGQRVTLRCSPRSGDLSVYWYQQSLDQGLQFLIQYYNGEERAKGNILERFSAQQFPDLHSELNLSSLELGDSALYFCASSVGPGNTGELFFGEGSRLTVL.

The chain uses TRBV29-1 and TRBJ1-1; D perhaps matches TRBD1 (5 bases). V was trimmed by 7 bases and J by 11 bases, leaving 17 bases between them. Germline-derived CDR1 and CDR2 are SQVTM and ANQGSEA. The CDR3 totals 11 residues. This chain's CDR3 is CSGPWGVGAFF. For the CDR3, the DNA is TGCAGCGGGCCGTGGGGGGTTGGGGCTTTCTTT.

The V call is TRBV13, the J call TRBJ2-3; 15 bases map to TRBD2. The CDR3 is made up of 19 amino acids. Germline-derived CDR1 and CDR2 are PRHDT and FYEKMQ (reference sequence). With V trimmed by 3 bases and J by 5 bases, 12 bases remained unmatched. DNA for the CDR3: TGTGCCAGCAGCTTCTCTCGGACTAGCGGGAGGGCGGGGGGAGATACGCAGTATTTT. Translated, it gives CASSFSRTSGRAGGDTQYF.

This sequence joins TRBV19 and TRBJ2-7; 8 positions match TRBD1. V dropped 5 bases and J dropped 7; count of bases not matched to a gene: 7. CDR1 and CDR2 from the germline V gene are LNHDA and SQIVND (reference sequence). There are 13 residues in the CDR3. The CDR3 DNA follows: TGTGCCAGTAGTTTTCAGGGGGCCCAAGAGCAGTACTTC. Translating gives CASSFQGAQEQYF.

The chain has TRBV15 and TRBJ2-2, with 10 bases aligning to TRBD1. Trimming cost V 2 bases and J 4 bases; bases outside gene matches: 4. Germline CDR1 and CDR2: LNHNV and YYDKDF (reference sequence). The CDR3 is 16 amino acids. In DNA, the CDR3 is TGTGCCACCAGCAGATTGACAGGGGGCACCACCGGGGAGCTGTTTTTT. Its translation is CATSRLTGGTTGELFF.

J is TRBJ1-1 and V is TRBV2; weak D call: TRBD1 (5 bases). CDR3 size: 14 residues. Between the trimmed V and J ends, which lost 5 bases and 0 bases, there was a span of 10 bases. Germline-derived CDR1 and CDR2 are SNHLY and FYNNEI. The CDR3 reads CASSPDRMNTEAFF. The CDR3 bases are TGTGCCAGCAGTCCCGACAGAATGAACACTGAAGCTTTCTTT.

The chain has TRBV30 and TRBJ1-1, with TRBD1 as a possible D gene (6 bases). V was pared by 0 bases and J by 5 bases, with 10 bases between. The CDR3 is made up of 13 amino acids. Looked up from germline, CDR1 is GTSNPN and CDR2 is SVGIG (reference sequence). The chain's CDR3 is CAWSVQGVTEAFF. CDR3 coding DNA: TGTGCCTGGAGTGTACAGGGAGTTACTGAAGCTTTCTTT.

This sequence joins TRBV10-1 and TRBJ2-1, with TRBD1 matching over 8 bases. Germline V gene lookup returns CDR1 WNHNN and CDR2 SYGVQD (reference sequence). V shed 9 bases, J shed 8 bases, and the junction held 9 bases outside the gene matches. The CDR3 runs 13 residues. CDR3 sequence (DNA): TGCGCCAGTTCAGGGGGCTTTCTGGATGAGCAGTTCTTC. The encoded protein is CASSGGFLDEQFF.

The gene calls are TRBV4-3 and TRBJ2-3; the D gene is possibly TRBD1 (7 bases). The CDR3 contains 18 residues. Between the trimmed V and J ends, which lost 0 bases and 4 bases, there was a span of 20 bases. Germline CDR1 is LGHNA and CDR2 is YSLEER. CDR3 residues: CASSQDPEGAGGSDTQYF. As DNA, the CDR3 is TGCGCCAGCAGCCAAGATCCGGAGGGGGCAGGGGGATCAGATACGCAGTATTTT.

The chain couples TRBV6-2 or TRBV6-3 to TRBJ1-5; 10 bases are a match to TRBD1. The junction had 5 bases not matched to a gene; V was cut back by 4 bases and J by 11 bases. Germline CDR1 reads MNHEY; CDR2 reads SVGEGT. The CDR3 contains 13 residues. The CDR3 loop is CASSWDRGSAQHF. CDR3 sequence (DNA): TGTGCCAGCAGTTGGGACAGGGGAAGCGCCCAGCATTTT.

The rearrangement joins TRBV5-6 to TRBJ2-2; a possible D gene is TRBD2 (6 bases). The V end lost 4 bases, the J end lost 0 bases, and 13 bases lay between the germline ends. The CDR3 contains 16 residues. CDR1 and CDR2 from the germline V gene are SGHDT and YYEEEE. The CDR3 DNA sequence: TGTGCCAGCAGCCATCCTACGGGAGCGAACACCGGGGAGCTGTTTTTT. Translated: CASSHPTGANTGELFF.

The chain joins TRBV15 to TRBJ2-5; 9 bases align to TRBD2. The CDR3 consists of 17 residues. V was clipped by 4 bases and J by 5 bases; unmatched bases: 14. Germline CDR1 and CDR2: LNHNV and YYDKDF (reference sequence). CDR3 protein: CATSKQKLAGSLETQYF. For the CDR3, the DNA is TGTGCCACCAGCAAACAAAAGCTAGCGGGAAGTCTGGAGACCCAGTACTTC.

This chain connects TRBV7-8 to TRBJ2-4; D uncertain. In germline, CDR1 is SGHVS, CDR2 FQNEAQ. This CDR3 spans 14 amino acids. The V end lost 3 bases, the J end lost 5 bases, and 11 bases lay between the germline ends. The CDR3 sequence: CASSLSLVQNIQYF. The DNA for the CDR3 is TGTGCCAGCAGCTTGAGTCTGGTGCAAAACATTCAGTACTTC.

The chain carries TRBV10-3 and TRBJ2-7, with 8 bases matching TRBD1. This CDR3 has 14 residues. V lost 2 bases, J lost 2 bases, and 2 bases stayed unmatched. Germline values: CDR1 ENHRY, CDR2 SYGVKD. In nucleotides, the CDR3 is TGTGCCATCAGTGAGGGACAGGGAACCTACGAGCAGTACTTC. Residues: CAISEGQGTYEQYF.